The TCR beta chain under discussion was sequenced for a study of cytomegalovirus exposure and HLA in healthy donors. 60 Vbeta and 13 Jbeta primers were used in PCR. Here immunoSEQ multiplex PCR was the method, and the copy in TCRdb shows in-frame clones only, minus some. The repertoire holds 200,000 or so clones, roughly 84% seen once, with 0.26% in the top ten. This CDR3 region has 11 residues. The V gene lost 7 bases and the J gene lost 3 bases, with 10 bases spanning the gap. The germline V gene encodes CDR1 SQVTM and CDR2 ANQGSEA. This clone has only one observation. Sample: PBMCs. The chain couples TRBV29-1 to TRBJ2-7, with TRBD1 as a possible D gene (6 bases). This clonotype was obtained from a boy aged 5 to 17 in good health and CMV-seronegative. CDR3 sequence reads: CSGDTGYEQYF. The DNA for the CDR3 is TGCAGCGGGGACACAGGCTACGAGCAGTACTTC.